This is a list of T cell receptor beta chains from one sample in a study of post-analysis software for immune sequencing data. TCRdb re-called the PCR reads with MiXCR, one entry per CDR3 protein. The sample lists roughly 800,000 distinct CDR3 sequences; roughly 58% were seen once. Sample: blood. Receptors were obtained from a girl under 18 with multiple sclerosis. The CDR3 runs from the conserved cysteine through the conserved F or W. The order of the fields is D gene, clone size, J gene, V gene, CDR3 DNA, CDR3 protein. The D gene is left open where the match is weak. Expanded clones get a size class; other rows say once, few or many, or leave the size out.

d_call: NA; clone_size: NA; j_call: TRBJ1-5; v_call: TRBV20-1; cdr3_nt: TGCAGTGCTAGAGTCCTGGATTGGAACAATCAGCCCCAGCATTTT; cdr3_aa: CSARVLDWNNQPQHF
d_call: NA; clone_size: NA; j_call: TRBJ2-5; v_call: TRBV3-1; cdr3_nt: TGTGCCAGCAACGCACTAGGGGGAGGGGAGACCCAGTACTTC; cdr3_aa: CASNALGGGETQYF
d_call: NA; clone_size: NA; j_call: TRBJ2-1; v_call: TRBV7-3; cdr3_nt: TGTGCCAGCAGCTTAGGGAGTAACTACCGCGAGCAGTTCTTC; cdr3_aa: CASSLGSNYREQFF
d_call: NA; clone_size: NA; j_call: TRBJ2-2; v_call: TRBV5-1; cdr3_nt: TGCGCCAGCAGCTTTGGCCGGGACTCGAACACCGGGGAGCTGTTTTTT; cdr3_aa: CASSFGRDSNTGELFF
d_call: NA; clone_size: NA; j_call: TRBJ2-6; v_call: TRBV10-2; cdr3_nt: TGCGCCAGCAGCGACGGGGGCTCTGGGGCCAACGTCCTGACTTTC; cdr3_aa: CASSDGGSGANVLTF
d_call: NA; clone_size: few; j_call: TRBJ2-7; v_call: TRBV29-1; cdr3_nt: TGCAGCGTTGACCTGACAGGATCGGACGAGCAGTACTTC; cdr3_aa: CSVDLTGSDEQYF
d_call: TRBD2; clone_size: once; j_call: TRBJ2-5; v_call: TRBV20-1; cdr3_nt: TGCAGTGCTAGAGGAGTCCTAGCGGGGGGGCACGGGACCCAGTACTTC; cdr3_aa: CSARGVLAGGHGTQYF
d_call: TRBD2; clone_size: few; j_call: TRBJ2-1; v_call: TRBV6-4; cdr3_nt: TGTGCCAGCAGTCTTACTAGCGGGGGGGCGAATGAGCAGTTCTTC; cdr3_aa: CASSLTSGGANEQFF
d_call: NA; clone_size: NA; j_call: TRBJ2-1; v_call: TRBV12-3/TRBV12-4; cdr3_nt: TGTGCCAGCAGTTTTTCTTCTTGGGTGAGGCAGTTCTTC; cdr3_aa: CASSFSSWVRQFF
d_call: NA; clone_size: NA; j_call: TRBJ2-5; v_call: TRBV25-1; cdr3_nt: TGTGCCAGCGGCACAGAGCAAGAGACCCGGTACTTC; cdr3_aa: CASGTEQETRYF
d_call: NA; clone_size: NA; j_call: TRBJ2-3; v_call: TRBV12-3/TRBV12-4; cdr3_nt: TGTGCCAGCAGTCCCCTTACTCGACAGACAGATACGCAGTATTTT; cdr3_aa: CASSPLTRQTDTQYF
d_call: TRBD1; clone_size: NA; j_call: TRBJ1-2; v_call: TRBV29-1; cdr3_nt: TGCAGCGTCGACTATCCTGACGACAGGGCTGGGTCCTATGGCTACACCTTC; cdr3_aa: CSVDYPDDRAGSYGYTF
d_call: NA; clone_size: NA; j_call: TRBJ1-2; v_call: TRBV6-5; cdr3_nt: TGTGCCAGCAGTTATAGGGGTTCGAACGGCTACACCTTC; cdr3_aa: CASSYRGSNGYTF
d_call: NA; clone_size: few; j_call: TRBJ2-7; v_call: TRBV6-5; cdr3_nt: TGTGCCAGCAGTCCTCAACAGGGATCCTACGAGCAGTACTTC; cdr3_aa: CASSPQQGSYEQYF
d_call: NA; clone_size: NA; j_call: TRBJ1-2; v_call: TRBV30; cdr3_nt: TGTGCCTGGAGTGTACCAACTGGAATTACCTATGGCTACACCTTC; cdr3_aa: CAWSVPTGITYGYTF
d_call: NA; clone_size: few; j_call: TRBJ2-5; v_call: TRBV20-1; cdr3_nt: TGCAGTGCAAACCGACTTACGAGGGGGGTGGGGACCCAGTACTTC; cdr3_aa: CSANRLTRGVGTQYF
d_call: NA; clone_size: NA; j_call: TRBJ1-2; v_call: TRBV6-5; cdr3_nt: TGTGCCAGCAGTTACGGACCGAACAGTGGTGGGGGCTACACCTTC; cdr3_aa: CASSYGPNSGGGYTF
d_call: TRBD2; clone_size: NA; j_call: TRBJ2-5; v_call: TRBV7-3; cdr3_nt: TGTGCCAGCAGCTTAACGGGGATAGCGGGAGAAGAGCAGTACTTC; cdr3_aa: CASSLTGIAGEEQYF
d_call: NA; clone_size: NA; j_call: TRBJ2-3; v_call: TRBV29-1; cdr3_nt: TGCAGCGCCCCGGACAGTTACACAGATACGCAGTATTTT; cdr3_aa: CSAPDSYTDTQYF
d_call: NA; clone_size: few; j_call: TRBJ2-7; v_call: TRBV12-3/TRBV12-4; cdr3_nt: TGTGCCAGCAGTTTTCCCCCGCACACCCACGAGCAGTACTTC; cdr3_aa: CASSFPPHTHEQYF
d_call: TRBD2; clone_size: NA; j_call: TRBJ2-5; v_call: TRBV18; cdr3_nt: TGTGCCAGCTCACCACGAATAGTAGCGGGAGTTCCAGAGACCCAGTACTTC; cdr3_aa: CASSPRIVAGVPETQYF
d_call: NA; clone_size: NA; j_call: TRBJ1-5; v_call: TRBV6-5; cdr3_nt: TGTGCCAGCAGTTACTCCCTGACACGGGGGCAGCCCCAGCATTTT; cdr3_aa: CASSYSLTRGQPQHF
d_call: NA; clone_size: NA; j_call: TRBJ2-7; v_call: TRBV4-1; cdr3_nt: TGCGCCAGCAGCCTTGCGACAGGGAGGGAGCAGTACTTC; cdr3_aa: CASSLATGREQYF
d_call: NA; clone_size: NA; j_call: TRBJ1-1; v_call: TRBV12-3/TRBV12-4; cdr3_nt: TGTGCCAGCAGTTTAATGGCAAGGGGGAAGACTGAAGCTTTCTTT; cdr3_aa: CASSLMARGKTEAFF
d_call: TRBD2; clone_size: NA; j_call: TRBJ2-7; v_call: TRBV20-1; cdr3_nt: TGCAGTGCTAGGGGGACTAGCGGGAGAACGTCCCTTTACGAGCAGTACTTC; cdr3_aa: CSARGTSGRTSLYEQYF
d_call: NA; clone_size: few; j_call: TRBJ2-7; v_call: TRBV7-9; cdr3_nt: TGTGCCAGCAGCTTAGTTGGTTTAGTGCAGTACTTC; cdr3_aa: CASSLVGLVQYF
d_call: NA; clone_size: NA; j_call: TRBJ2-1; v_call: TRBV29-1; cdr3_nt: TGCAGCACCACAGGGGGGGGTTACAATGAGCAGTTCTTC; cdr3_aa: CSTTGGGYNEQFF
d_call: TRBD1; clone_size: NA; j_call: TRBJ1-4; v_call: TRBV12-3/TRBV12-4; cdr3_nt: TGTGCCAGCAGTATGACAGGGGGCGCAAGAGAAAAACTGTTTTTT; cdr3_aa: CASSMTGGAREKLFF
d_call: TRBD1; clone_size: NA; j_call: TRBJ2-4; v_call: TRBV5-1; cdr3_nt: TGCGCCAGCAGCCCAGGGGGCATGGCCAAAAACATTCAGTACTTC; cdr3_aa: CASSPGGMAKNIQYF
d_call: TRBD2; clone_size: NA; j_call: TRBJ2-3; v_call: TRBV10-2; cdr3_nt: TGCGCCAGCGGGGGGGGAGCGTTACCAGATACGCAGTATTTT; cdr3_aa: CASGGGALPDTQYF
d_call: NA; clone_size: NA; j_call: TRBJ2-7; v_call: TRBV5-1; cdr3_nt: TGCGCCAGCAGCTTAATACAATCCACCGTGGGCGAGCAGTACTTC; cdr3_aa: CASSLIQSTVGEQYF
d_call: NA; clone_size: NA; j_call: TRBJ2-7; v_call: TRBV5-1; cdr3_nt: TGCGCCAGCAGCTTGGATGGGCACGACGAGCAGTACTTC; cdr3_aa: CASSLDGHDEQYF
d_call: NA; clone_size: few; j_call: TRBJ1-2; v_call: TRBV5-6; cdr3_nt: TGTGCCAGCAGCTTATCCGGGACTCTGGGGGGCTATGGCTACACCTTC; cdr3_aa: CASSLSGTLGGYGYTF
d_call: TRBD1; clone_size: NA; j_call: TRBJ1-6; v_call: TRBV6-6; cdr3_nt: TGTGCCAGCAGCCAGGACAGGGTAGGCAGACTCCTCCACTTT; cdr3_aa: CASSQDRVGRLLHF
d_call: NA; clone_size: NA; j_call: TRBJ2-7; v_call: TRBV7-9; cdr3_nt: TGTGCCAGCAGCCAAAGTACCTACGAGCAGTACTTC; cdr3_aa: CASSQSTYEQYF
d_call: NA; clone_size: NA; j_call: TRBJ2-1; v_call: TRBV4-1; cdr3_nt: TGCGCCAGCAGCCAAGCAGGCGGGACGGTCTCCTACAATGAGCAGTTCTTC; cdr3_aa: CASSQAGGTVSYNEQFF
d_call: TRBD1; clone_size: NA; j_call: TRBJ2-4; v_call: TRBV12-3/TRBV12-4; cdr3_nt: TGTGCCAGCAGGCCGGGACAGGCCTATACTCAGTACTTC; cdr3_aa: CASRPGQAYTQYF
d_call: NA; clone_size: few; j_call: TRBJ2-5; v_call: TRBV29-1; cdr3_nt: TGCAGCGTTGGGGGACTTCCCCACCTTGGGCAGTACTTC; cdr3_aa: CSVGGLPHLGQYF
d_call: NA; clone_size: few; j_call: TRBJ2-3; v_call: TRBV24-1; cdr3_nt: TGTGCCACCAGTGGACGCCGCGGCACAGATACGCAGTATTTT; cdr3_aa: CATSGRRGTDTQYF
d_call: TRBD1; clone_size: NA; j_call: TRBJ1-1; v_call: TRBV5-1; cdr3_nt: TGCGCCAGCAGCTTCGACAGGGGAACAGCTTTCTTT; cdr3_aa: CASSFDRGTAFF
d_call: NA; clone_size: few; j_call: TRBJ2-7; v_call: TRBV12-3/TRBV12-4; cdr3_nt: TGTGCCAGCAGGGGCCGGGAAGGCGAGTCCTACGAGCAGTACTTC; cdr3_aa: CASRGREGESYEQYF
d_call: NA; clone_size: few; j_call: TRBJ2-4; v_call: TRBV20-1; cdr3_nt: TGCAGTGCTAGCGAGGAGACAGGTGACCCTTACATTCAGTACTTC; cdr3_aa: CSASEETGDPYIQYF
d_call: NA; clone_size: NA; j_call: TRBJ2-7; v_call: TRBV5-1; cdr3_nt: TGCGCCAGCAGCCAGGACATACCATTGGTCGAGCAGTACTTC; cdr3_aa: CASSQDIPLVEQYF
d_call: TRBD2; clone_size: NA; j_call: TRBJ2-7; v_call: TRBV7-6; cdr3_nt: TGTGCCAGCAGCTTAGGGCCACCCGTGGGCGGGGGTTCCTACGAGCAGTACTTC; cdr3_aa: CASSLGPPVGGGSYEQYF
d_call: TRBD1; clone_size: NA; j_call: TRBJ2-7; v_call: TRBV6-2/TRBV6-3; cdr3_nt: TGTGCCAGCAGAGACGGACAGGGGCCTTCCTACGAGCAGTACTTC; cdr3_aa: CASRDGQGPSYEQYF
d_call: TRBD1; clone_size: NA; j_call: TRBJ2-3; v_call: TRBV7-9; cdr3_nt: TGTGCCAGCAGCTTAGGGTGGGACAGGGGAGCAGATACGCAGTATTTT; cdr3_aa: CASSLGWDRGADTQYF
d_call: TRBD1; clone_size: NA; j_call: TRBJ1-2; v_call: TRBV12-3/TRBV12-4; cdr3_nt: TGTGCCAGCAAGGAGGGACAGGGGGCTGACTATGGCTACACCTTC; cdr3_aa: CASKEGQGADYGYTF
d_call: TRBD2; clone_size: NA; j_call: TRBJ2-5; v_call: TRBV20-1; cdr3_nt: TGCAGTGCTAGGGCACTAGCGGGATTCGGAGAGACCCAGTACTTC; cdr3_aa: CSARALAGFGETQYF
d_call: TRBD1; clone_size: once; j_call: TRBJ1-1; v_call: TRBV20-1; cdr3_nt: TGCAGTGCAAAGGGGGTCGCTAAGGGGGCCCCCACTGAAGCTTTCTTT; cdr3_aa: CSAKGVAKGAPTEAFF
d_call: TRBD1; clone_size: NA; j_call: TRBJ1-5; v_call: TRBV19; cdr3_nt: TGTGCCAGTAGTATTGAGGGACAGGGTCGTCAGCCCCAGCATTTT; cdr3_aa: CASSIEGQGRQPQHF
d_call: NA; clone_size: NA; j_call: TRBJ2-6; v_call: TRBV6-5; cdr3_nt: TGTGCCAGCCACATGGTAGGATCTGGGGCCAACGTCCTGACTTTC; cdr3_aa: CASHMVGSGANVLTF
d_call: NA; clone_size: few; j_call: TRBJ2-5; v_call: TRBV14; cdr3_nt: TGTGCCAGCAGCCAATATATGGGGGAGACCCAGTACTTC; cdr3_aa: CASSQYMGETQYF
d_call: TRBD2; clone_size: NA; j_call: TRBJ2-7; v_call: TRBV5-1; cdr3_nt: TGCGCCAGCAGCGGACTAGCGGGACGGGAGCAGTACTTC; cdr3_aa: CASSGLAGREQYF